A selection of T cell receptor beta chains follows, all from one sample in a study of blood T cell repertoires in COVID-19. The method was immunoSEQ multiplex PCR; TCRdb's version includes in-frame clones alone and lacks a portion of them. Of over 250,000 clones listed, 65% to 90% are singletons. Sample: peripheral blood. The receptors come from a human donor in a cohort sampled during active COVID-19. Both conserved end residues are trimmed from each CDR3.

V	J	CDR3
TRBV19	TRBJ2-3	ASSVQAGAVQAQY
TRBV27	TRBJ2-1	ASRHLGTGSVNEQF
TRBV6-5	TRBJ2-1	ASSYWAASGNEQF
TRBV19	TRBJ2-2	ASSIRTGAGELF
TRBV27	TRBJ2-1	ASSLLRTGGHNEQF
TRBV19	TRBJ1-5	ASSIKRKGTGRQPQH
TRBV7-9	TRBJ2-3	ASSLPSTGEDTQY
TRBV7-2	TRBJ2-5	ASSLGWLGVETQY
TRBV28	TRBJ1-1	ASSSGGAQNTEAF
TRBV11-2	TRBJ2-5	ASSLEGRAETQY
TRBV4-3	TRBJ1-1	ASSGGTNTEAF
TRBV19	TRBJ2-5	ASSRAGQETQY
TRBV4-3	TRBJ2-7	ASSRGLAGGSYEQY
TRBV5-8	TRBJ1-4	ASSSEGALNREKLF
TRBV5-8	TRBJ1-1	ASSYATGVAF
TRBV6-6	TRBJ2-5	ASRPGQGVKTQY
TRBV5-1	TRBJ2-1	AGWGQGGGWTSYNEQF
TRBV5-6	TRBJ1-3	ASSLFSTGNTIY
TRBV3-1/TRBV3-2	TRBJ1-2	ASSPGQGIYGYT
TRBV2	TRBJ1-2	ASSARGQGIGYT
TRBV13	TRBJ2-1	ASCQGVAAFNEQF
TRBV18	TRBJ2-1	ASSPRLAGESEQF
TRBV11-3	TRBJ2-1	ASSLGANNEQF
TRBV7-2	TRBJ2-5	ASSLMGQGRETQY
TRBV29-1	TRBJ1-2	SVAQGARHGYT
TRBV30	TRBJ2-1	AWGQSYNEQF
TRBV5-4	TRBJ2-2	ASSGGIGELF
TRBV19	TRBJ1-2	ASSITSYGGYT
TRBV7-2	TRBJ1-2	ASSLGQQVPFYGYT
TRBV7-6	TRBJ2-1	ASSLATGYYELYNEQF
TRBV9	TRBJ2-6	ASSVGIAGANVLT
TRBV2	TRBJ2-1	ASSERREVYNEQF
TRBV7-2	TRBJ2-6	ASSLDGTAGSGANVLT
TRBV19	TRBJ2-7	ASSNKLRGSYEQY
TRBV16	TRBJ1-2	ASSQWGHGYT
TRBV29-1	TRBJ2-1	SVELVAGGLSEQF
TRBV9	TRBJ1-1	ASSPTELGNTEAF
TRBV5-1	TRBJ2-1	ASSLVSSGSGNEQF
TRBV11-2	TRBJ2-7	ASSLDRLIGYEQY
TRBV7-9	TRBJ2-1	ASGALASGSSYNEQF
TRBV18	TRBJ2-3	ASSRQDTQY
TRBV5-4	TRBJ1-2	ASSPTGGNYGYT